Shown below are 4 T cell receptor beta chains from a single sample sequenced in a study of blood T cell repertoires in COVID-19. This table comes from immunoSEQ multiplex PCR, and its TCRdb copy is limited to in-frame clones, with some not included. The table lists nearly 30,000 clones, 80% of them singletons. The sample taken for sequencing was peripheral blood. Every receptor here comes from a woman aged 70-85 years with acute or convalescent COVID-19.

This rearrangement joins TRBV7-2 to TRBJ2-7; 9 bases line up with TRBD1. The junction had 11 bases not matched to a gene; V was cut back by 6 bases and J by 2 bases. The germline CDR1 and CDR2 sequences are SGHTA and FQGNSA. The CDR3 is 16 amino acids. CDR3 coding DNA: TGTGCCAGCAGACCTCCTGACAGGGGGTTCACCTACGAGCAGTACTTC. This translates into CASRPPDRGFTYEQYF.

The V call is TRBV3-1 (or the pseudogene TRBV3-2), the J call TRBJ2-2, with D perhaps TRBD1 (5 bases). The germline V gene has CDR1 LGHDT and CDR2 YNNKEL (reference sequence). The germline V and J ends were trimmed by 2 bases and 5 bases, with 15 bases remaining between them. This CDR3 region has 16 residues. In DNA, the CDR3 is TGTGCCAGCAGCCAACCCCAGGGTCTCAAAACCGGGGAGCTGTTTTTT. This translates into CASSQPQGLKTGELFF.

CDR3 in amino acids: CASSRTSGRADTQYF. The DNA for the CDR3 is TGTGCCAGCAGTCGGACTAGCGGGAGGGCAGATACGCAGTATTTT. The chain has TRBV6-6 and TRBJ2-3; 15 bases are shared with TRBD2. The germline gives CDR1 MNHNY, CDR2 SVGAGI (reference sequence). V shed 5 bases and J 4 bases; nucleotides not matched to a gene: 1. The CDR3 extends over 15 amino acids.

The J gene is TRBJ2-7, the V gene TRBV12-3 or TRBV12-4; D is unclear. The CDR3 is 11 amino acids. Trimming cost V 6 bases and J 9 bases, with 12 bases left between them. The CDR3 protein is CASRVGYWQYF. DNA of the CDR3: TGTGCCAGCAGGGTCGGGTATTGGCAGTACTTC.